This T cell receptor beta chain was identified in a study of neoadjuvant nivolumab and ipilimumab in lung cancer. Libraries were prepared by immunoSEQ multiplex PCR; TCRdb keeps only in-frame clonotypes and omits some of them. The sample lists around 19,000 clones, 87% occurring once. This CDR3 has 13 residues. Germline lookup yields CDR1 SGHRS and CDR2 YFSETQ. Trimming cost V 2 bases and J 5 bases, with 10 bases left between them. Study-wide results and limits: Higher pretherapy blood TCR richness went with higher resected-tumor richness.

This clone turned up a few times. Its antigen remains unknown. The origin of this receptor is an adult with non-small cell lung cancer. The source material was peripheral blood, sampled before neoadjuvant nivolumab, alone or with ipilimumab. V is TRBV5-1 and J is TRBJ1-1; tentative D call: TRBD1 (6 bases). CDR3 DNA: TGCGCCAGCAGCTTATACACAGGGACTGAAGCTTTCTTT. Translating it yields CASSLYTGTEAFF.